The 20 T cell receptor beta chains below all came from one sample that was sequenced in a study of blood T cell repertoires in COVID-19. TCRdb's table, derived via immunoSEQ multiplex PCR, lists solely in-frame clones and lacks some. The sample has 150,000 or so clones; over 70% are singletons. The specimen sequenced was peripheral blood. Receptors were obtained from a man aged 80 or over with acute or convalescent COVID-19.

The rearrangement joins TRBV27 to TRBJ2-3; D is possibly TRBD2 (5 bases). Trimming removed 4 bases at V and 0 bases at J, with 14 bases between. The CDR3 sequence is 16 residues long. Germline assignment: CDR1 MNHEY and CDR2 SMNVEV (reference sequence). In DNA form, the CDR3 reads TGTGCCAGCAGTTACCTGGTCGCGGGTAGCACAGATACGCAGTATTTT. This translates into CASSYLVAGSTDTQYF.

This clone has just a few counts. This sequence joins TRBV9 and TRBJ1-6; D might be TRBD1 (5 bases). The CDR3 is 16 residues long. Trimming took 0 bases from V and 5 from J, leaving 12 bases between them. The germline V gene has CDR1 SGDLS and CDR2 YYNGEE. CDR3 sequence (DNA): TGTGCCAGCAGCGTAGGGGGGGGATACGATAATTCACCCCTCCACTTT. Its protein is CASSVGGGYDNSPLHF.

The CDR3 reads CASSPHDRGTEAFF. CDR3 coding DNA: TGTGCCAGTAGTCCACACGACAGGGGCACTGAAGCTTTCTTT. V is TRBV19 and J is TRBJ1-1; 8 bases map to TRBD1. The CDR3 covers 14 residues. Germline lookup yields CDR1 LNHDA and CDR2 SQIVND (reference sequence). V gave up 5 bases and J gave up 4 bases; unmatched junction bases: 6.

V is TRBV19 and J is TRBJ1-4; TRBD1 matches at 8 bases. Germline V CDR1 and CDR2: LNHDA, SQIVND (reference sequence). J lost 7 bases, V lost 7 bases, and 8 bases had no gene match. CDR3 length equals 14 residues. CDR3 sequence reads: CASNVQGVGEKLFF. DNA for the CDR3: TGTGCCAGTAATGTACAGGGGGTTGGTGAAAAACTGTTTTTT.

V usage is TRBV18 and J usage is TRBJ1-5, with 9 bases lining up with TRBD1. This CDR3 is built from 17 residues. Losses at the gene ends were 0 bases for V and 4 bases for J; bases not matched to a gene: 7. Germline V gives CDR1 KGHSH, CDR2 LQKENI. Here the CDR3 DNA reads TGTGCCAGCTCACCACCTAACTCAGGACAGGGGAATCAGCCCCAGCATTTT. Translated, it gives CASSPPNSGQGNQPQHF.

The chain recombines TRBV6-1 with TRBJ2-5, with D maybe TRBD2 (5 bases). The germline V gene has CDR1 MNHNS and CDR2 SASEGT. The V end lost 2 bases, the J end lost 6 bases, and 10 bases lay between the germline ends. CDR3 length: 13 residues. The DNA for the CDR3 is TGTGCCAGCAGTGAACTAGCTCGGCAGACCCAGTACTTC. It encodes CASSELARQTQYF.

This clone was recorded only once. The chain uses TRBV2 and TRBJ2-2, with 9 bases that match TRBD1. The CDR3 totals 14 residues. Germline V CDR1 and CDR2: SNHLY, FYNNEI. J lost 8 bases, V lost 6 bases, and 7 bases had no gene match. CDR3 nucleotide sequence: TGTGCCAGCAGACCCGACAGGGGGGCGGGGGAGCTGTTTTTT. It translates to CASRPDRGAGELFF.

This clone was seen at least ten times. V usage is TRBV5-4 and J usage is TRBJ2-2, with 7 bases aligning to TRBD2. CDR1 and CDR2 (germline): SGHNT, YYREEE (reference sequence). The CDR3 runs 15 residues. Germline trimming cut 4 bases from V and 4 bases from J; bases unmatched to any gene: 7. The CDR3, as DNA: TGTGCCAGCAGCCAAAGCGGGACGGTCACCGGGGAGCTGTTTTTT. It specifies CASSQSGTVTGELFF.

The rearrangement joins TRBV7-8 to TRBJ2-1; 11 positions agree with TRBD1. There are 16 residues in the CDR3. V trimming: 5 bases; J trimming: 7 bases; junction bases outside the gene matches: 10. The germline gives CDR1 SGHVS, CDR2 FQNEAQ. Written as DNA, the CDR3 is TGTGCCAGCAGCGCAACCCCGGGACAGGGGGGTAATGAGCAGTTCTTC. Protein: CASSATPGQGGNEQFF.

This clone was seen a handful of times. The chain uses TRBV28 and TRBJ1-6; D unresolved. This CDR3 is 16 amino acids long. V was trimmed by 1 base and J by 10 bases, leaving 17 bases between them. The germline V gene encodes CDR1 MDHEN and CDR2 SYDVKM. The CDR3 protein is CASSLSPPGIGSPLHF. CDR3 DNA: TGTGCCAGCAGTTTATCCCCGCCGGGGATCGGATCACCCCTCCACTTT.

The chain links TRBV5-5 to TRBJ1-1; D perhaps matches TRBD1 (6 bases). The ends were cut back, 4 bases at V and 0 bases at J, with 10 bases in the middle. The CDR3 loop spans 14 amino acids. CDR1 and CDR2 (germline): SGHKS, YYEKEE (reference sequence). This CDR3 reads CASSRTGMNTEAFF. CDR3 nucleotides: TGTGCCAGCAGCCGTACAGGGATGAACACTGAAGCTTTCTTT.

The rearrangement uses TRBV5-1 and TRBJ1-4; 7 bases match TRBD1. J gave up 0 bases and V 4 bases, and 3 bases lay outside the gene matches. The V gene's germline CDR1 is SGHRS and CDR2 YFSETQ. CDR3 length equals 15 residues. Written as DNA, the CDR3 is TGCGCCAGCAGCGGGGGGACAGCAACTAATGAAAAACTGTTTTTT. Protein product: CASSGGTATNEKLFF.

This chain uses TRBV30 with TRBJ1-3; the D gene is possibly TRBD1 (6 bases). CDR1 GTSNPN and CDR2 SVGIG come from the germline V gene (reference sequence). V was cut by 4 bases and J by 2 bases, with 12 bases left in between. The CDR3 consists of 14 residues. The CDR3: CAWNPKGAGNTIYF. Written as DNA, the CDR3 is TGTGCCTGGAATCCGAAGGGGGCTGGAAACACCATATATTTT.

The chain employs TRBV5-1 and TRBJ2-7; 12 bases align to TRBD2. The V and J ends lost 4 bases and 1 base, in that order; junction bases with no gene match: 6. From germline, CDR1 is SGHRS and CDR2 YFSETQ. The CDR3 is 16 amino acids. The DNA of the CDR3 is TGCGCCAGCAGCGGGGAGACTAGCGGGGGATCCTACGAGCAGTACTTC. The encoded protein is CASSGETSGGSYEQYF.

This clone was recorded only once. V and J are TRBV24-1 and TRBJ2-1, with D possibly being TRBD1 (6 bases). With 4 bases removed from V and 7 bases from J, the gap between germline ends came to 16 bases. CDR1 is KGHDR and CDR2 is SFDVKD in the germline V gene. CDR3 length: 15 amino acids. The chain's CDR3 is CATSDTRGVRNEQFF. CDR3 nucleotide sequence: TGTGCCACCAGTGACACCAGGGGTGTAAGGAATGAGCAGTTCTTC.

The chain combines TRBV29-1 with TRBJ1-2; D unresolved. The CDR3 is 13 amino acids. The germline V and J ends were trimmed by 5 bases and 1 base, with 11 bases remaining between them. Per germline, CDR1 SQVTM and CDR2 ANQGSEA. CDR3 DNA: TGCAGCGTTTTGGACGGGATTAACTATGGCTACACCTTC. Translating it yields CSVLDGINYGYTF. Combining the CDR3 with reference TRBV29-1 and TRBJ1-2 gives the whole variable domain SAVISQKPSRDICQRGTSLTIQCQVDSQVTMMFWYRQQPGQSLTLIATANQGSEATYESGFVIDKFPISRPNLTFSTLTVSNMSPEDSSIYLCSVLDGINYGYTFGSGTRLTVV.

The chain joins TRBV2 to TRBJ1-1; TRBD1 agrees at 7 bases. The germline CDR1 and CDR2 sequences are SNHLY and FYNNEI. V dropped 5 bases and J dropped 5; count of bases not matched to a gene: 5. CDR3 length equals 13 residues. In DNA, the CDR3 is TGTGCCAGCAGTCAGAACAGGGGAACTGAAGCTTTCTTT. It translates to CASSQNRGTEAFF.

The rearrangement uses TRBV4-2 and TRBJ2-5; TRBD2 matches at 8 bases. This CDR3 comprises 16 residues. The V gene end was trimmed by 9 bases and the J gene end by 6 bases; junction bases not matched to a gene: 18. CDR1 LGHNA and CDR2 YNFKEQ come from the germline V gene. CDR3 in amino acids: CASQPTQLAGGQTQYF. DNA of the CDR3: TGTGCCAGTCAGCCAACCCAGCTGGCGGGAGGACAGACCCAGTACTTC.

Only one count was recorded for this clone. The V and J genes are TRBV6-5 and TRBJ2-7; weak D call: TRBD2 (6 bases). In germline, CDR1 is MNHEY, CDR2 SVGAGI. CDR3 length: 14 amino acids. Trimming pared 4 bases from V and 7 bases from J, leaving 17 bases between. CDR3 in amino acids: CASSFGTGDREQYF. The CDR3 bases are TGTGCCAGCAGTTTCGGGACGGGAGATAGGGAGCAGTACTTC.

The chain employs TRBV25-1 and TRBJ2-7; 12 bases are shared with TRBD2. This CDR3 has 17 amino acids. CDR1 is MGHDK, CDR2 SYGVNS, per germline. With V trimmed by 1 base and J by 0 bases, 4 bases remained unmatched. CDR3 in DNA: TGTGCCAGCAGTGAATCGGTGACTAGCGGGAGCTCCTACGAGCAGTACTTC. This sequence encodes CASSESVTSGSSYEQYF.